This T cell receptor (beta chain) was identified during a study of T cells in localized non-small cell lung cancer. Overall study findings and caveats: Peak T cell clonality was found in uninvolved adjacent lung, exceeding tumor. In adjacent lung appeared a median around 56 of the top 100 tumor clones. Heterogeneity within the tumor remains possible, as just one region underwent sequencing.

The protocol was immunoSEQ multiplex PCR, while the TCRdb copy is restricted to in-frame clones and leaves out a portion. The sample includes roughly 4,000 clones, about 30% of them seen just once. Trimming left V 5 bases short and J 9 bases short, with 11 bases between. Germline CDR1 is SGHDN and CDR2 is FVKESK. The CDR3 has 12 amino acids. Of note for this clone: The antigen remains unidentified.

The chain joins TRBV14 to TRBJ2-4; D is undetermined. Sequenced material: lung tumor tissue, taken before any cancer treatment. The clonotype was recovered from a man aged 35 to 69 with stage II lung adenocarcinoma. The CDR3, as DNA: TGTGCCAGCAGCGGCCTGATCAGCATTCAGTACTTC. Encoded protein: CASSGLISIQYF.